This TCR beta chain was recovered during a study of cytomegalovirus exposure and HLA in healthy donors. About the study: A preliminary data release comprised roughly 80 million unique TCRs obtained from HLA-typed donors. Notes on the study in general: Across donors, most TCRs were seen rarely, yet some public ones were widespread.

PCR was performed using 60 Vbeta and 13 Jbeta primers. Assay: immunoSEQ multiplex PCR; the TCRdb copy retains only in-frame clones and omits some. The data show about 200,000 clones, more than 75% seen once. Germline-derived CDR1 and CDR2 are MNHNY and SVGAGI (reference sequence). The ends were cut back, 6 bases at V and 0 bases at J, with 14 bases in the middle. This CDR3 is 15 amino acids long. For this clone: Its antigen is as yet unknown.

This chain joins TRBV6-6 and TRBJ1-1, with D perhaps matching TRBD1 (6 bases). The receptor's source is a woman aged 50 to 60 in good health and CMV-seronegative. The sequenced sample was PBMCs. CDR3 DNA: TGTGCCAGCAGCTATACAGGGACGATGAACACTGAAGCTTTCTTT. This translates into CASSYTGTMNTEAFF.